This TCR beta chain is from a study of OX40 agonist ivuxolimab in advanced cancers. Sequenced by immunoSEQ multiplex PCR; TCRdb stores in-frame clones only, minus some. In the table there are approximately 76,000 clones, roughly 90% of which are singletons. The CDR3 length is 14 residues. CDR1 is LNHDA, CDR2 SQIVND, per germline (reference sequence). With 9 bases removed from V and 8 bases from J, the gap between germline ends came to 17 bases. Source: CD4+ or CD8+ T cells sorted from blood, taken in a trial of the OX40 agonist ivuxolimab. V and J are TRBV19 and TRBJ1-6; D is unresolved. The receptor was derived from an adult with an advanced solid tumor such as melanoma, head and neck, liver or kidney cancer. CDR3 loop: CASAGLVVDSPLHF. In DNA form, the CDR3 reads TGTGCCAGCGCTGGACTCGTTGTGGATTCACCCCTCCACTTT.